The 4 T cell receptor beta chains below come from one sample, sequenced in a study of graft-versus-host responses after intestinal transplantation. The data were produced by immunoSEQ multiplex PCR, yet TCRdb's version contains in-frame clones alone and is incomplete. This table has 150,000 or so clones, 80% to 95% appearing once. No antigen has been assigned to these receptors. Specimen: unstimulated CD4+ T cells sorted from spleen or lymph node cells, collected before intestinal transplant. These receptor sequences come from a human donor who received an intestinal transplant.

V gene TRBV4-1 combines with J gene TRBJ1-1; the match to TRBD1 covers 8 bases. Trimming at V came to 3 bases and at J to 0 bases, leaving 9 bases not matched to a gene. Germline V gene lookup returns CDR1 MGHRA and CDR2 YSYEKL. The CDR3 totals 17 residues. DNA of the CDR3: TGCGCCAGCAGCCAGTCCGGACAGGGTTGGGTGAACACTGAAGCTTTCTTT. Residues: CASSQSGQGWVNTEAFF.

The V call is TRBV11-3, the J call TRBJ1-1; no reliable D call. The CDR3 runs to 13 residues. V was trimmed by 5 bases and J by 4 bases, leaving 11 bases between them. Germline values: CDR1 SGHNT, CDR2 YENEEA. The CDR3: CASSREMTTEAFF. The DNA for the CDR3 is TGTGCCAGCAGCAGAGAGATGACCACTGAAGCTTTCTTT.

CDR3 sequence reads: CAIGDRLNTEAFF. CDR3 nucleotides: TGTGCCATCGGGGACAGGTTGAACACTGAAGCTTTCTTT. V is TRBV10-3 and J is TRBJ1-1, with 8 bases that match TRBD1. CDR3 length equals 13 residues. J was trimmed by 0 bases and V by 8 bases; bases with no gene match: 2. Germline V gene sequence: CDR1 ENHRY, CDR2 SYGVKD.

V gene TRBV27 combines with J gene TRBJ1-6; tentatively, D is TRBD1 (5 bases). V dropped 3 bases and J dropped 7 bases, with 10 bases sitting between them. This CDR3 comprises 14 residues. The V gene's germline CDR1 is MNHEY and CDR2 SMNVEV (reference sequence). The CDR3 loop reads CASSLGWGNSPLHF. As DNA, the CDR3 is TGTGCCAGCAGTTTGGGCTGGGGGAATTCACCCCTCCACTTT.